The 9 T cell receptor beta chains below all came from one sample that was sequenced in a study of blood T cell repertoires in COVID-19. Method: immunoSEQ multiplex PCR; TCRdb's copy keeps in-frame clones and lacks some. The data contain a few hundred thousand clones, 80% to 90% of them singletons. The sequencing sample was made of PBMCs or T cells enriched from blood (not recorded which). These receptors were collected from a woman aged 40-49 years with acute COVID-19.

The rearrangement links TRBV7-2 to TRBJ1-2; 7 bases are a match to TRBD1. The CDR3 contains 14 residues. Per germline, CDR1 SGHTA and CDR2 FQGNSA. The V segment lost 1 base and the J segment 8 bases; nucleotides outside the gene matches: 7. The CDR3 coding sequence is TGTGCCAGCAGCTTAGAGGGCAGGGGGACGGGCTACACCTTC. Translated: CASSLEGRGTGYTF.

This chain uses TRBV10-2 with TRBJ2-1, with a weak D call TRBD2 (6 bases). V was shortened by 8 bases and J by 8 bases, with 19 bases between the two germline ends. CDR1 is WSHSY and CDR2 is SAAADI in the germline V gene. The CDR3 length is 14 residues. In nucleotides, the CDR3 is TGCGCCAGCCGAGGGACTCCTCGGGGCGATGAGCAGTTCTTC. This codes for CASRGTPRGDEQFF.

This clone has at least ten counts. This chain connects TRBV9 to TRBJ2-1; 10 bases are shared with TRBD2. This CDR3 has 15 residues. V dropped 6 bases and J dropped 7; count of bases not matched to a gene: 10. The V gene's germline CDR1 is SGDLS and CDR2 YYNGEE. Here the CDR3 reads CASTEAGGPGNEQFF. The CDR3 DNA reads as TGTGCCAGCACCGAAGCGGGAGGGCCGGGTAATGAGCAGTTCTTC.

This chain connects TRBV20-1 to TRBJ2-1; D gene uncertain. Trimming removed 0 bases at V and 10 bases at J, with 7 bases between. CDR1 and CDR2 (germline): DFQATT, SNEGSKA (reference sequence). CDR3 length equals 11 residues. The CDR3 nucleotides read TGCAGTGCTAGAGAGAGTAGCGAGCAGTTCTTC. Translated, it gives CSARESSEQFF.

Only one count was recorded for this clone. V is TRBV19 and J is TRBJ2-7, with 10 positions matching TRBD2. From germline, CDR1 is LNHDA and CDR2 SQIVND (reference sequence). This CDR3 region has 13 residues. J was trimmed by 4 bases and V by 6 bases; bases with no gene match: 3. CDR3 in amino acids: CASRASGSYEQYF. The CDR3 DNA is TGTGCCAGTAGGGCTAGCGGGAGTTACGAGCAGTACTTC.

J is TRBJ2-1 and V is TRBV7-9, with TRBD2 identical over 7 bases. With V trimmed by 6 bases and J by 6 bases, 14 bases remained unmatched. CDR1 and CDR2 (germline): SEHNR, FQNEAQ (reference sequence). CDR3 length: 16 amino acids. CDR3 loop: CASRPSSGGRSNEQFF. As DNA, the CDR3 is TGTGCCAGCAGACCCTCTAGCGGAGGACGTAGCAATGAGCAGTTCTTC.

The genes are TRBV3-1 (or the pseudogene TRBV3-2) and TRBJ2-4; D not resolved. Deletions cut 8 bases from V and 2 bases from J, with 13 bases between. The CDR3 sequence is 14 residues long. Germline V gene data show CDR1 as LGHDT and CDR2 as YNNKEL (reference sequence). The CDR3 is CASGLGITKNIQYF. CDR3 sequence (DNA): TGTGCCAGCGGTCTAGGAATCACCAAAAACATTCAGTACTTC.

The chain carries TRBV2 and TRBJ2-7; 13 nucleotides line up with TRBD2. Germline V lookup: CDR1 SNHLY, CDR2 FYNNEI. The CDR3 contains 16 residues. After removal of 6 bases from V and 5 bases from J, the junction contained 10 bases not matched to a gene. CDR3 nucleotides: TGTGCCAGCAGGGATACTAGCGGGAGGGTTATCGACGAGCAGTACTTC. Translation gives CASRDTSGRVIDEQYF.

This chain links TRBV9 with TRBJ1-5, with 7 bases aligning to TRBD1. In germline, CDR1 is SGDLS, CDR2 YYNGEE. The CDR3 covers 15 residues. Trimming removed 4 bases from V and 0 bases from J; junction bases left unmatched: 4. CDR3 sequence: CASSLGQASNQPQHF. The CDR3 DNA is TGTGCCAGCAGCCTAGGACAGGCTAGCAATCAGCCCCAGCATTTT.